Below are 9 T cell receptor beta chains sequenced from a single sample in a study of blood T cell repertoires in COVID-19. Using immunoSEQ multiplex PCR, the repertoire was profiled, and TCRdb retains in-frame clones only, with some absent. The sample lists some 350,000 clones, 80% to 90% occurring once. Sequencing input: peripheral blood. The receptors shown here come from a woman in her twenties or thirties with COVID-19, enrolled during active disease.

The chain has TRBV6-5 and TRBJ1-5; D is undetermined. With 5 bases removed from V and 6 bases from J, the gap between germline ends came to 17 bases. Germline lookup yields CDR1 MNHEY and CDR2 SVGAGI. This CDR3 has 15 amino acids. This CDR3 reads CASSPRAGDRQPQHF. CDR3 nucleotides: TGTGCCAGCAGTCCCCGGGCCGGGGATCGTCAGCCCCAGCATTTT.

This chain uses TRBV9 with TRBJ2-1; D is perhaps TRBD2 (6 bases). The CDR3 has 14 amino acids. The V end lost 3 bases, the J end lost 5 bases, and 12 bases lay between the germline ends. Germline loops: CDR1 SGDLS, CDR2 YYNGEE. The CDR3 region has the DNA TGTGCCAGCAGCGAAGGCCGACTAGACAATGAGCAGTTCTTC. It is translated as CASSEGRLDNEQFF.

The chain couples TRBV7-8 to TRBJ1-5; tentatively, D is TRBD1 (6 bases). The CDR3 loop spans 16 amino acids. Germline CDR1 and CDR2: SGHVS and FQNEAQ. Trimming shortened V by 2 bases and J by 0 bases, and 11 bases separated the two germline ends. CDR3 DNA sequence: TGTGCCAGCAGCTTAAGGGACACCTATAGCAATCAGCCCCAGCATTTT. Protein: CASSLRDTYSNQPQHF.

The rearrangement uses TRBV11-3 and TRBJ2-3; 10 nucleotides agree with TRBD2. The length of the CDR3 is 16 residues. Germline loops: CDR1 SGHNT, CDR2 YENEEA. Trimming took 5 bases from V and 0 from J; bases not matched to a gene: 5. The CDR3 loop reads CASSPGLAVSTDTQYF. For the CDR3, the DNA is TGTGCCAGCAGCCCCGGACTAGCGGTTAGCACAGATACGCAGTATTTT.

This clone was counted only a few times. The chain links TRBV10-1 to TRBJ1-3, with 8 bases that match TRBD1. J lost 2 bases, V lost 4 bases, and 4 bases had no gene match. CDR1 WNHNN and CDR2 SYGVQD come from the germline V gene (reference sequence). The CDR3 extends over 15 amino acids. The CDR3 DNA follows: TGCGCCAGCAGTGTATCGACAGGGGCTGGAAACACCATATATTTT. Translating gives CASSVSTGAGNTIYF.

V is TRBV12-3 or TRBV12-4 and J is TRBJ1-1; D gene uncertain. The CDR3 spans 13 residues. V was cut by 5 bases and J by 5 bases, with 12 bases left in between. CDR3 nucleotide sequence: TGTGCCAGCAGTGCCCACCCGGGAACTGAAGCTTTCTTT. It encodes CASSAHPGTEAFF.

The chain uses TRBV14 and TRBJ2-5; tentative D call: TRBD2 (6 bases). The V gene's germline CDR1 is SGHDN and CDR2 FVKESK. The V and J ends lost 4 bases and 4 bases respectively, with 16 bases between them. The CDR3 runs 15 residues. The CDR3 spells CASSRGLRAGETQYF. For the CDR3, the DNA is TGTGCCAGCAGCCGGGGACTCCGAGCGGGAGAGACCCAGTACTTC.

The chain has TRBV6-5 and TRBJ1-2; no clear D gene. CDR1 is MNHEY, CDR2 SVGAGI, per germline. V was clipped by 0 bases and J by 0 bases, with 5 bases between them. The CDR3 sequence is 14 residues long. The CDR3 loop reads CASSYSRTNYGYTF. As DNA, the CDR3 is TGTGCCAGCAGTTACTCCCGTACTAACTATGGCTACACCTTC.

This chain connects TRBV11-2 to TRBJ1-5; D is uncertain. The CDR3 covers 13 residues. Trimming cost V 3 bases and J 4 bases, with 7 bases left between them. Germline V CDR1 and CDR2: SGHAT, FQNNGV. The CDR3 region is CASSLGFNQPQHF. For the CDR3, the DNA is TGTGCCAGCAGCTTGGGCTTTAATCAGCCCCAGCATTTT. The full variable domain, with the rest looked up from reference TRBV11-2 and TRBJ1-5, is EAGVAQSPRYKIIEKRQSVAFWCNPISGHATLYWYQQILGQGPKLLIQFQNNGVVDDSQLPKDRFSAERLKGVDSTLKIQPAKLEDSAVYLCASSLGFNQPQHFGDGTRLSIL.